This paragraph covers one T cell receptor (beta chain) sequence. Its matching antigen is unknown. Germline lookup yields CDR1 PRHDT and CDR2 FYEKMQ (reference sequence). CDR3 length equals 15 residues. 5' RACE that incorporated UMI labels was used to prepare the TRB cDNA libraries. TCRdb reprocessed the 5' RACE reads, with one entry per CDR3 protein and no DNA. Its listing shows more than 80,000 distinct CDR3 sequences. The data are from a study of CXCR3-negative and CXCR3-positive naive CD8 T cells. General study results and limits: The TRB CDR3s that CXCR3-positive naive cells carried were more hydrophobic than those of CXCR3-negative naive cells.

The chain recombines TRBV13 with TRBJ2-5; TCRdb's D call of TRBD1 is untestable without DNA. Source material: naive CXCR3+ CD8+ T cells from blood. Subset noted: CD45RO-CCR7+CD27+CD95- naive CD8+ T cells expressing CXCR3 (TNR3+). This receptor was taken from a human donor in good health. Some clones in this sample may be carry-over from other donors' samples. This CDR3 reads CASSLGGSSGETQYF.